A single sample gave rise to the 20 T cell receptor beta chains below, sequenced in a study of beta chain features in type 1 diabetes. The entirety of the isolated RNA underwent reverse transcription, so expressed TCRB transcripts were sequenced. Assay: immunoSEQ multiplex PCR; the TCRdb copy retains only in-frame clones and omits some. The sample yields about 150,000 clones, around 8.5% seen once. Sequenced: central memory CD4+ T cells from blood. The receptors shown here come from a man aged 18-30 years in good health.

The rearrangement links TRBV5-1 to TRBJ1-2; D may be TRBD1 (6 bases). Trimming removed 2 bases from V and 5 bases from J, with 22 bases in between. Germline values: CDR1 SGHRS, CDR2 YFSETQ. This CDR3 region has 17 residues. The CDR3 region is CASSLQQQGVGLYGYTF. The CDR3 coding sequence is TGCGCCAGCAGCTTACAGCAACAGGGTGTTGGGCTATATGGCTACACCTTC.

V is TRBV4-2 and J is TRBJ2-7; D possibly corresponds to TRBD1 (6 bases). The germline gives CDR1 LGHNA, CDR2 YNFKEQ. This CDR3 contains 15 residues. Trimming stripped 3 bases from V and 3 bases from J, with 15 bases between. Here the CDR3 DNA reads TGTGCCAGCAGCCAGGGGGACGGACAGCGCTACGAGCAGTACTTC. Amino acids: CASSQGDGQRYEQYF.

This chain links TRBV19 with TRBJ1-5, with D possibly matching TRBD1 (5 bases). Deletions cut 2 bases from V and 0 bases from J, with 8 bases between. There are 15 residues in the CDR3. Germline assignment: CDR1 LNHDA and CDR2 SQIVND (reference sequence). This CDR3 is CASSITGFSNQPQHF. DNA of the CDR3: TGTGCCAGTAGTATAACAGGCTTTAGCAATCAGCCCCAGCATTTT.

This clone was seen more than once but under ten times. Other DNA sequences of this sample code for an identical CDR3. The gene calls are TRBV4-2 and TRBJ2-7; 7 bases fit TRBD1. V gave up 1 base and J gave up 0 bases; unmatched junction bases: 0. This CDR3 is built from 14 residues. Germline V lookup: CDR1 LGHNA, CDR2 YNFKEQ. CDR3: CASSQGDSSYEQYF. The CDR3 DNA reads TGTGCCAGCAGCCAAGGGGACAGCTCCTACGAGCAGTACTTC.

This clone was recorded a few times. The chain carries TRBV9 and TRBJ1-3; possible D gene TRBD1, 6 bases. With 7 bases removed from V and 0 bases from J, the gap between germline ends came to 11 bases. Germline lookup yields CDR1 SGDLS and CDR2 YYNGEE. The CDR3 length is 14 residues. DNA of the CDR3: TGTGCCAGCGGAGGACAGCGCTCTGGAAACACCATATATTTT. It yields the protein CASGGQRSGNTIYF.

This clone has more than one count but fewer than ten. V and J are TRBV7-2 and TRBJ1-2; no reliable D call. Trimming left V 3 bases short and J 4 bases short, with 21 bases between. Germline CDR1 reads SGHTA; CDR2 reads FQGNSA. The length of the CDR3 is 17 residues. CDR3 coding DNA: TGTGCCAGCAGCTTCCAACCCCCCGGTACCCTCCCCTATGGCTACACCTTC. This encodes CASSFQPPGTLPYGYTF.

This clone was recorded many times. The rearrangement uses TRBV5-1 and TRBJ2-1, with TRBD1 matching over 11 bases. V gave up 2 bases and J gave up 6 bases; unmatched junction bases: 7. Germline V gene sequence: CDR1 SGHRS, CDR2 YFSETQ. The CDR3 has 16 residues. The CDR3 nucleotides are TGCGCCAGCAGCTTACGACCCGGGACAGGGGGCAATGAGCAGTTCTTC. Amino acids: CASSLRPGTGGNEQFF. Filled out from reference TRBV5-1 and TRBJ2-1, the complete variable domain reads KAGVTQTPRYLIKTRGQQVTLSCSPISGHRSVSWYQQTPGQGLQFLFEYFSETQRNKGNFPGRFSGRQFSNSRSEMNVSTLELGDSALYLCASSLRPGTGGNEQFFGPGTRLTVL.

This rearrangement joins TRBV5-1 to TRBJ2-2, with D uncertain. V was pared by 0 bases and J by 2 bases, with 8 bases between. CDR1 and CDR2 (germline): SGHRS, YFSETQ. The CDR3 covers 15 residues. The CDR3 DNA sequence: TGCGCCAGCAGCTTGGGACTGGCAAACACCGGGGAGCTGTTTTTT. Encoded protein: CASSLGLANTGELFF.

This clone was counted a few times. This chain connects TRBV7-8 to TRBJ2-7; D possibly corresponds to TRBD2 (6 bases). This CDR3 spans 15 amino acids. The V end was cut by 2 bases, the J end by 1 base, with 12 bases between. Germline CDR1 and CDR2: SGHVS and FQNEAQ. Here the CDR3 DNA reads TGTGCCAGCAGCTTAAATCAGGAGGGTTCCTACGAGCAGTACTTC. Translated, it gives CASSLNQEGSYEQYF.

This chain uses TRBV11-2 with TRBJ1-4, with a possible D match to TRBD1 (5 bases). CDR1 SGHAT and CDR2 FQNNGV come from the germline V gene. This CDR3 comprises 13 residues. Trimming removed 1 base at V and 11 bases at J, with 11 bases between. The CDR3 DNA reads as TGTGCCAGCAGCTTAGGGCCCCAGGGTAAACTGTTTTTT. This translates into CASSLGPQGKLFF.

This clone was found a few times. The chain employs TRBV5-4 and TRBJ1-6; 8 nucleotides match TRBD1. V lost 1 base, J lost 5 bases, and 2 bases stayed unmatched. This CDR3 is 15 amino acids long. Germline values: CDR1 SGHNT, CDR2 YYREEE (reference sequence). This CDR3 reads CASSLSGGDNSPLHF. Here the CDR3 DNA reads TGTGCCAGCAGCTTGTCAGGGGGCGATAATTCACCCCTCCACTTT.

The rearrangement uses TRBV27 and TRBJ1-5; TRBD1 aligns across 12 bases. The J segment lost 9 bases and the V segment lost 6 bases, leaving 9 bases of the junction unmatched. Germline CDR1 and CDR2: MNHEY and SMNVEV (reference sequence). The CDR3 consists of 15 residues. The CDR3 loop is CASRPGTGGFGPQHF. The DNA for the CDR3 is TGTGCCAGCAGACCCGGGACAGGGGGCTTTGGGCCCCAGCATTTT.

Of note for this clone: The sample carries other DNA sequences with the same CDR3. J is TRBJ1-5 and V is TRBV4-1, with 10 bases that match TRBD1. The germline gives CDR1 MGHRA, CDR2 YSYEKL. The CDR3 totals 14 residues. Losses at the gene ends were 6 bases for V and 7 bases for J; bases not matched to a gene: 6. Here the CDR3 DNA reads TGCGCCAGCAGACGACAGGGGGCTGGGCAGCCCCAGCATTTT. This gives the protein CASRRQGAGQPQHF.

There are many counts of this clone. J is TRBJ1-2 and V is TRBV15; D is possibly TRBD1 (6 bases). There are 15 residues in the CDR3. Between the trimmed V and J ends, which lost 5 bases and 7 bases, there was a span of 20 bases. Germline CDR1 and CDR2: LNHNV and YYDKDF (reference sequence). The CDR3: CATSPRTEHPSGYTF. Written as DNA, the CDR3 is TGTGCCACCAGCCCCAGGACAGAACACCCCTCTGGCTACACCTTC.

The chain joins TRBV5-1 to TRBJ1-2, with TRBD1 matching over 7 bases. The CDR3 consists of 14 residues. Germline V gene sequence: CDR1 SGHRS, CDR2 YFSETQ. The V gene end was trimmed by 4 bases and the J gene end by 4 bases; junction bases not matched to a gene: 7. The CDR3 spells CASSPGQDSYGYTF. CDR3 nucleotide sequence: TGCGCCAGCAGCCCCGGACAGGATTCCTATGGCTACACCTTC. The full variable domain, in which reference TRBV5-1 and TRBJ1-2 provide the parts outside the CDR3, is KAGVTQTPRYLIKTRGQQVTLSCSPISGHRSVSWYQQTPGQGLQFLFEYFSETQRNKGNFPGRFSGRQFSNSRSEMNVSTLELGDSALYLCASSPGQDSYGYTFGSGTRLTVV.

This sequence joins TRBV9 and TRBJ2-3; 8 nucleotides agree with TRBD2. Trimming took 0 bases from V and 7 from J; bases not matched to a gene: 7. This CDR3 is 15 amino acids long. Germline-derived CDR1 and CDR2 are SGDLS and YYNGEE. CDR3 loop: CASSVVTGGANTQYF. CDR3 nucleotide sequence: TGTGCCAGCAGCGTAGTAACGGGAGGGGCGAATACGCAGTATTTT.

This clone has more than one count but fewer than ten. The V and J genes are TRBV18 and TRBJ1-1, with D perhaps TRBD1 (5 bases). Germline CDR1 KGHSH, CDR2 LQKENI. The ends were cut back, 3 bases at V and 7 bases at J, with 15 bases in the middle. The CDR3 has 14 amino acids. CDR3 amino acids: CASSPPTRGGEAFF. The CDR3 DNA reads as TGTGCCAGCTCACCGCCGACAAGGGGCGGTGAAGCTTTCTTT. The full variable domain, rest sourced from reference TRBV18 and TRBJ1-1, is NAGVMQNPRHLVRRRGQEARLRCSPMKGHSHVYWYRQLPEEGLKFMVYLQKENIIDESGMPKERFSAEFPKEGPSILRIQQVVRGDSAAYFCASSPPTRGGEAFFGQGTRLTVV.

There are a few counts of this clone. The rearrangement links TRBV29-1 to TRBJ2-3; D not resolved. Germline assignment: CDR1 SQVTM and CDR2 ANQGSEA. The CDR3 has 12 residues. The V end lost 7 bases, the J end lost 4 bases, and 12 bases lay between the germline ends. This chain's CDR3 is CSGAFESDTQYF. CDR3 sequence (DNA): TGCAGCGGGGCTTTTGAATCAGATACGCAGTATTTT.

This clone was seen a handful of times. V and J are TRBV30 and TRBJ2-2, with 13 bases lining up with TRBD2. V lost 2 bases, J lost 6 bases, and 12 bases stayed unmatched. This CDR3 is built from 18 residues. Germline V gene lookup returns CDR1 GTSNPN and CDR2 SVGIG (reference sequence). For the CDR3, the DNA is TGTGCCTGGAGTCACGCCACTCCGACTAGCGGGAGGTCCGGGGAGCTGTTTTTT. Residues: CAWSHATPTSGRSGELFF. The full variable domain, completed using reference TRBV30 and TRBJ2-2, is SQTIHQWPATLVQPVGSPLSLECTVEGTSNPNLYWYRQAAGRGLQLLFYSVGIGQISSEVPQNLSASRPQDRQFILSSKKLLLSDSGFYLCAWSHATPTSGRSGELFFGEGSRLTVL.

This sequence joins TRBV27 and TRBJ2-7; D is possibly TRBD2 (5 bases). The germline V gene encodes CDR1 MNHEY and CDR2 SMNVEV (reference sequence). CDR3 length equals 17 residues. The V end was cut by 4 bases, the J end by 3 bases, with 22 bases between. As DNA, the CDR3 is TGTGCCAGCAGTTCCCGCATCGGGAAGGGCGTATACTACGAGCAGTACTTC. This sequence encodes CASSSRIGKGVYYEQYF.